Following are 24 T cell receptor beta chains from one sample sequenced in a study of tumor-infiltrating lymphocytes in primary liver carcinoma. Production of TCR beta cDNA used 400 to 600 ng total RNA together with a constant-region primer. Three nested multiplex PCR rounds, a slightly modified ARM-PCR, produced the libraries for TCR beta. TRBV1-TRBV30 forward primers paired with a C-beta reverse primer were used in the first two PCR rounds, which ran approximately 11 cycles each. MiXCR was run by TCRdb on the multiplex PCR reads, yielding one entry per CDR3 protein. This sample carries about 180,000 distinct CDR3 sequences, about 60% of them seen once, and the ten largest clones take approximately 67%. Blood RNA was derived from unsorted whole blood, and germline DNA was extracted too. The sequenced sample consisted of peripheral blood. The receptors stem from a man aged 35 to 55 with primary liver carcinoma and hepatitis B virus infection.

The chain recombines TRBV12-3 or TRBV12-4 with TRBJ2-1; the D is unclear. Trimming shortened V by 4 bases and J by 9 bases, and 4 bases separated the two germline ends. The CDR3 is 10 residues long. CDR3 protein: CASSWTEQFF. The CDR3 region has the DNA TGTGCCAGCAGTTGGACTGAGCAGTTCTTC.

On this clonotype itself: Given a much more abundant clone one base away, this may be a read error. The chain uses TRBV11-1 and TRBJ2-1; 11 bases align to TRBD2. Germline values: CDR1 SGHAT, CDR2 FQDESV (reference sequence). The CDR3 is made up of 19 amino acids. The CDR3 loop reads CAGSSYYSGTSGSYNEQFF. The CDR3 bases are TGTGCCGGCAGCTCTTATTATTCCGGGACTAGCGGCTCCTACAATGAGCAGTTCTTC.

This rearrangement joins TRBV5-1 to TRBJ2-2, with D unclear. The CDR3 sequence is 16 residues long. CDR1 is SGHRS and CDR2 is YFSETQ in the germline V gene. V gave up 0 bases and J gave up 2 bases, with 11 bases separating them. CDR3 nucleotide sequence: TGCGCCAGCAGCTTGGGAGCAGGATTTAACACCGGGGAGCTGTTTTTT. Protein: CASSLGAGFNTGELFF.

The V and J genes are TRBV4-2 and TRBJ1-5; D gene ambiguous. The CDR3 totals 15 residues. The germline CDR1 and CDR2 sequences are LGHNA and YNFKEQ. Trimming stripped 0 bases from V and 4 bases from J, with 10 bases between. CDR3 protein: CASSQDVMRNQPQHF. The CDR3, as DNA: TGTGCCAGCAGCCAAGACGTGATGAGGAATCAGCCCCAGCATTTT.

The chain uses TRBV29-1 and TRBJ2-1; D might be TRBD1 (5 bases). Per germline, CDR1 SQVTM and CDR2 ANQGSEA. The ends were cut back, 5 bases at V and 1 base at J, with 12 bases in the middle. The CDR3 has 14 amino acids. This CDR3 reads CSVQGTWSYNEQFF. The DNA of the CDR3 is TGCAGCGTTCAGGGAACCTGGTCCTACAATGAGCAGTTCTTC.

In regard to this clonotype: At one end, the junction sequence differs from germline, possibly due to a read error. The rearrangement joins TRBV6-1 to TRBJ2-5; no definite D call. CDR1 is MNHNS, CDR2 SASEGT, per germline. The length of the CDR3 is 12 residues. The chain's CDR3 is CASTPQQETRYF. The CDR3 coding sequence is TGTGCCAGCACCCCACAACAAGAGACCCGGTACTTC.

For this clonotype: This may be a read error: a much more frequent sequence differs by one nucleotide. This chain uses TRBV11-2 with TRBJ2-7; D possibly corresponds to TRBD2 (5 bases). The germline CDR1 and CDR2 sequences are SGHAT and FQNNGV. The CDR3 spans 12 residues. Between the trimmed V and J ends, which lost 7 bases and 9 bases, there was a span of 16 bases. CDR3 in DNA: TGTGCCAGCAACCCGGAGGACGGGTTGCAGTACTTC. This encodes CASNPEDGLQYF.

The chain couples TRBV5-6 to TRBJ2-3, with 9 positions matching TRBD1. Germline V gene sequence: CDR1 SGHDT, CDR2 YYEEEE. The CDR3 runs to 15 residues. V dropped 3 bases and J dropped 2; count of bases not matched to a gene: 4. CDR3 in DNA: TGTGCCAGCAGCTCGGACAGGGGAAACACAGATACGCAGTATTTT. Its translation is CASSSDRGNTDTQYF.

The V gene is TRBV7-9, the J gene TRBJ1-1; a weak D match, TRBD1 (6 bases). The germline gives CDR1 SEHNR, CDR2 FQNEAQ (reference sequence). The CDR3 consists of 16 residues. The V gene lost 7 bases and the J gene lost 3 bases, with 21 bases spanning the gap. The CDR3 protein is CASNPPGEEVDTEAFF. CDR3 DNA sequence: TGTGCCAGCAACCCGCCAGGGGAGGAGGTTGACACTGAAGCTTTCTTT.

To note about this clonotype: A much larger clone differs from this one at a single base, so this may be a read error. J is TRBJ2-7 and V is TRBV29-1, with TRBD2 identical over 7 bases. The CDR3 consists of 15 residues. Germline assignment: CDR1 SQVTM and CDR2 ANQGSEA. V shed 4 bases and J 5 bases; nucleotides not matched to a gene: 14. The CDR3 sequence is CSVGGTTSESHEQYF. In DNA, the CDR3 is TGCAGCGTTGGGGGTACCACTAGCGAGAGCCACGAGCAGTACTTC.

J is TRBJ2-7 and V is TRBV11-2, with D possibly matching TRBD2 (6 bases). This CDR3 is built from 15 residues. V was cut by 4 bases and J by 1 base, with 14 bases left in between. Germline V gene sequence: CDR1 SGHAT, CDR2 FQNNGV. The CDR3 DNA sequence: TGTGCCAGCAGCTCTCACGGGACTTCTTCCTACGAGCAGTACTTC. Encoded protein: CASSSHGTSSYEQYF.

Only a few counts were recorded for this clonotype. Since a much larger clone is just one base distant, this may be a read error. This chain connects TRBV6-1 to TRBJ2-3; unclear D gene. CDR1 is MNHNS and CDR2 is SASEGT in the germline V gene. Trimming removed 8 bases at V and 5 bases at J, with 5 bases between. The CDR3 runs to 10 residues. The CDR3 nucleotides read TGTGCCAGCGGCGGAGATACGCAGTATTTT. Residues: CASGGDTQYF.

The chain couples TRBV12-3 or TRBV12-4 to TRBJ2-5; 8 positions agree with TRBD1. This CDR3 has 13 residues. The junction had 2 bases not matched to a gene; V was cut back by 6 bases and J by 2 bases. The CDR3 loop reads CASSRDRQETQYF. CDR3 DNA: TGTGCCAGCAGCCGGGACAGGCAAGAGACCCAGTACTTC.

The rearrangement uses TRBV6-5 and TRBJ1-6, with TRBD1 identical over 8 bases. The CDR3 is 15 residues long. The V and J ends lost 7 bases and 14 bases, in that order; junction bases with no gene match: 16. Germline CDR1 and CDR2: MNHEY and SVGAGI. CDR3 coding DNA: TGTGCCAGCACCCACCTGACAGGGGCGGGCTCAACCCTCCACTTT. Its translation: CASTHLTGAGSTLHF.

Concerning this clonotype: One end of the junction fails to match germline, which may point to a read error. The rearrangement uses TRBV29-1 and TRBJ2-3, with D possibly matching TRBD2 (6 bases). The CDR3 is 14 amino acids. Germline-derived CDR1 and CDR2 are SQVTM and ANQGSEA. For the CDR3, the DNA is TGCAGCGTCGCCCCGGGAGAGCTCACAGATACGCACTATTTT. Protein product: CSVAPGELTDTHYF.

In its sample, this clonotype was seen many times. DNA of the CDR3: TGTGCCAGCAGCTTGCTCGGGACTTCAGAGCAGTTCTTC. It encodes CASSLLGTSEQFF. The chain is built from TRBV11-1 and TRBJ2-1, with D tentatively TRBD2 (6 bases). CDR3 length: 13 residues. Germline V gene sequence: CDR1 SGHAT, CDR2 FQDESV (reference sequence). Trimming took off 3 bases at V and 10 bases at J, with 13 bases between the two ends. The full variable domain, rest sourced from reference TRBV11-1 and TRBJ2-1, is EAEVAQSPRYKITEKSQAVAFWCDPISGHATLYWYRQILGQGPELLVQFQDESVVDDSQLPKDRFSAERLKGVDSTLKIQPAELGDSAMYLCASSLLGTSEQFFGPGTRLTVL.

CDR3 in DNA: TGTGCCAGCAGTCCAACGGGAGGGCCGCGGGAGCAGTACTTC. As protein: CASSPTGGPREQYF. The chain recombines TRBV28 with TRBJ2-7; 8 nucleotides align to TRBD2. Germline V gene sequence: CDR1 MDHEN, CDR2 SYDVKM. With 5 bases clipped from V and 7 bases from J, the junction kept 10 bases outside the gene matches. This CDR3 region has 14 residues.

This clonotype was counted ten times or more. V and J are TRBV6-5 and TRBJ1-5; D gene ambiguous. The germline CDR1 and CDR2 sequences are MNHEY and SVGAGI. V was trimmed by 3 bases and J by 3 bases, leaving 18 bases between them. The CDR3 covers 17 residues. The CDR3 nucleotides read TGTGCCAGCAGTTATGACCCTCCATGGGCCACCAATCAGCCCCAGCATTTT. It yields the protein CASSYDPPWATNQPQHF.

CDR3 sequence: CASRPTQGYGYTF. CDR3 DNA sequence: TGCGCCAGCAGGCCCACACAGGGCTATGGCTACACCTTC. This chain uses TRBV5-1 with TRBJ1-2; tentative D call: TRBD1 (6 bases). The CDR3 runs 13 residues. Germline-derived CDR1 and CDR2 are SGHRS and YFSETQ. Trimming took 5 bases from V and 4 from J, leaving 12 bases between them.

In regard to this clonotype: This may be a read error: a much more frequent sequence differs by one nucleotide. The chain is built from TRBV6-5 and TRBJ2-3; the D gene is possibly TRBD1 (6 bases). Germline loops: CDR1 MNHEY, CDR2 SVGAGI. This CDR3 has 14 residues. The CDR3: CASSRGRAADMQYF. In nucleotides, the CDR3 is TGTGCCAGCAGCAGGGGACGAGCCGCAGATATGCAGTATTTT.

On this clonotype itself: Just one base apart from a much larger clone, this may be a read error. The chain carries TRBV11-2 and TRBJ2-7; D not resolved. CDR1 is SGHAT and CDR2 is FQNNGV in the germline V gene. V gave up 2 bases and J gave up 2 bases, with 7 bases separating them. The CDR3 is made up of 13 amino acids. The CDR3 sequence: CASSLTRAYEQYF. The CDR3 nucleotides are TGTGCCAGCAGCTTAACCAGAGCCTACGAGCAGTACTTC.

The genes are TRBV11-2 and TRBJ2-7; D remains ambiguous. The CDR3 covers 15 residues. CDR1 and CDR2 (germline): SGHAT, FQNNGV. V lost 5 bases to trimming and J lost 3 bases, with 17 bases between them. The CDR3 reads CASSPRTLSVYEQYF. The CDR3 nucleotides are TGTGCCAGCAGCCCCCGAACGCTCTCTGTCTACGAGCAGTACTTC. Combining the CDR3 with reference TRBV11-2 and TRBJ2-7 gives the whole variable domain EAGVAQSPRYKIIEKRQSVAFWCNPISGHATLYWYQQILGQGPKLLIQFQNNGVVDDSQLPKDRFSAERLKGVDSTLKIQPAKLEDSAVYLCASSPRTLSVYEQYFGPGTRLTVT.

The gene calls are TRBV5-1 and TRBJ2-3; TRBD1 might be the D (6 bases). This CDR3 region has 15 residues. Germline lookup yields CDR1 SGHRS and CDR2 YFSETQ. V dropped 1 base and J dropped 5 bases, with 14 bases sitting between them. This CDR3 is CASSLWQGNGDTQYF. DNA for the CDR3: TGCGCCAGCAGCTTGTGGCAGGGGAATGGAGATACGCAGTATTTT. The full variable domain, completed using reference TRBV5-1 and TRBJ2-3, is KAGVTQTPRYLIKTRGQQVTLSCSPISGHRSVSWYQQTPGQGLQFLFEYFSETQRNKGNFPGRFSGRQFSNSRSEMNVSTLELGDSALYLCASSLWQGNGDTQYFGPGTRLTVL.

This clonotype was found many times. V usage is TRBV7-9 and J usage is TRBJ2-3, with D tentatively TRBD2 (7 bases). V lost 4 bases and J 3 bases, leaving 11 bases between the germline ends. CDR3 size: 14 residues. Germline loops: CDR1 SEHNR, CDR2 FQNEAQ (reference sequence). CDR3 sequence (DNA): TGTGCCAGCAGCTACGGGGGGCCGACAGATACGCAGTATTTT. This gives the protein CASSYGGPTDTQYF.